What follows describes a single T cell receptor (beta chain). Its matching antigen is unknown. The data were taken from a study of shared clonotypes between healthy human individuals. Findings of the study overall: Naive CD4 clonotype sharing across several donors was approximately 5%.

After removal of 0 bases from V and 4 bases from J, the junction contained 10 bases not matched to a gene. The CDR3 covers 18 residues. Per germline, CDR1 SGHRS and CDR2 YFSETQ. As defined, naive CD8 cells were CD45RO-negative and positively selected for CCR7, with terminally differentiated effector memory CD45RA+ cells excluded. Healthy HIV-negative adults without recent acute infections or vaccinations served as donors. The donors, all of them Caucasian adults, lived in Nashville, Tennessee. The data were produced by immunoSEQ multiplex PCR, yet TCRdb's version contains in-frame clones alone and is incomplete. The sample consists of under 2,000,000 clones, around 96% of them appearing once.

This rearrangement joins TRBV5-1 to TRBJ2-3; 11 bases fit TRBD2. The sequencing input was naive CD8+ T cells sorted from blood. The sequence derives from a man between 18 and 35 years old in good health. CDR3 amino acids: CASSLDGGLAVSPDTQYF. The CDR3 region has the DNA TGCGCCAGCAGCTTGGACGGGGGACTAGCGGTTTCCCCAGATACGCAGTATTTT.